The 8 T cell receptor beta chains below all came from one sample that was sequenced in a study of beta chain features in type 1 diabetes. No antigen is known for these receptors. TCRB transcripts that were expressed got sequenced, as all of the isolated RNA had been reverse transcribed. This table comes from immunoSEQ multiplex PCR, and its TCRdb copy is limited to in-frame clones, with some not included. The table records roughly 340,000 clones, roughly 13% of them present only once. Whole-study results and caveats: Shortening of TCRB CDR3s, moderate but significant, appeared in all four CD4+ subsets of Type 1 diabetes patients.

The sample was naive CD4+ T cells from blood. The receptors shown here come from a woman under 30 with type 1 diabetes.

V usage is TRBV18 and J usage is TRBJ1-1, with D unclear. Trimming took off 5 bases at V and 2 bases at J, with 12 bases between the two ends. CDR1 KGHSH and CDR2 LQKENI come from the germline V gene. CDR3 length equals 14 residues. The CDR3, as DNA: TGTGCCAGCTCAAGCCGAGGCCAAAACACTGAAGCTTTCTTT. Translated: CASSSRGQNTEAFF.

This clone was counted only a few times. The CDR3 nucleotides read TGTGCCAGCAGTCTGGGGGGAGGGTCCGTCTACGAGCAGTACTTC. It yields the protein CASSLGGGSVYEQYF. This chain links TRBV28 with TRBJ2-7, with 7 bases identical to TRBD2. Trimming cost V 5 bases and J 3 bases; bases outside gene matches: 10. This CDR3 region has 15 residues. The germline V gene encodes CDR1 MDHEN and CDR2 SYDVKM.

This clone appeared a few times. The rearrangement joins TRBV28 to TRBJ2-7, with D maybe TRBD2 (6 bases). CDR3 length: 13 amino acids. The V and J ends lost 7 bases and 1 base respectively, with 11 bases between them. From germline, CDR1 is MDHEN and CDR2 SYDVKM. CDR3 nucleotides: TGTGCCAGCATCCCCGGGGGATCCTACGAGCAGTACTTC. It specifies CASIPGGSYEQYF.

A few counts support this clone. At the DNA level, this CDR3 is encoded by other sequences in the same sample as well. The rearrangement links TRBV29-1 to TRBJ2-2, with D maybe TRBD2 (6 bases). This CDR3 region has 14 residues. V gave up 5 bases and J gave up 2 bases, with 12 bases separating them. CDR1 and CDR2 (germline): SQVTM, ANQGSEA. The CDR3 DNA reads TGCAGCGTTCTACCGGGACTTAACACCGGGGAGCTGTTTTTT. This encodes CSVLPGLNTGELFF.

V and J are TRBV28 and TRBJ2-1; 9 bases map to TRBD2. The germline V gene has CDR1 MDHEN and CDR2 SYDVKM. This CDR3 has 14 residues. Trimming at V came to 9 bases and at J to 3 bases, leaving 6 bases not matched to a gene. The CDR3 protein is CASFSGRNYNEQFF. DNA for the CDR3: TGTGCCAGTTTCAGCGGGAGGAACTACAATGAGCAGTTCTTC.

For the CDR3, the DNA is TGTGCCACCCGGGGGGCCGGGAGTTCGTGGGATGAGCAGTTCTTC. It yields the protein CATRGAGSSWDEQFF. The J gene is TRBJ2-1, the V gene TRBV28; D might be TRBD2 (7 bases). The CDR3 consists of 15 residues. Germline V gene sequence: CDR1 MDHEN, CDR2 SYDVKM. V gave up 10 bases and J gave up 8 bases, with 24 bases separating them.

CDR3 DNA sequence: TGTGCCAGCAGTTCTCGGACTGTAACCGTGGAGACCCAGTACTTC. The encoded protein is CASSSRTVTVETQYF. The rearrangement links TRBV6-5 to TRBJ2-5; tentative D call: TRBD2 (5 bases). Per germline, CDR1 MNHEY and CDR2 SVGAGI. The CDR3 runs to 15 residues. The V end lost 4 bases, the J end lost 5 bases, and 17 bases lay between the germline ends.

This clone was picked up a small number of times. The chain uses TRBV28 and TRBJ1-2; 8 nucleotides agree with TRBD1. Germline V CDR1 and CDR2: MDHEN, SYDVKM. The trim removed 4 bases at V and 9 bases at J, leaving 7 bases unmatched. The CDR3 covers 13 residues. The CDR3 sequence: CASSWTGFPRYTF. The DNA for the CDR3 is TGTGCCAGCAGTTGGACAGGGTTCCCCCGCTACACCTTC.